This TCR beta chain appears in the sequencing data of a study of OX40 agonist ivuxolimab in advanced cancers. The CDR3 is 15 amino acids. Germline CDR1 SEHNR, CDR2 FQNEAQ (reference sequence). Trimming stripped 0 bases from V and 3 bases from J, with 11 bases between. The method was immunoSEQ multiplex PCR; TCRdb's version includes in-frame clones alone and lacks a portion of them. The data show roughly 76,000 clones, with approximately 84% seen just once and 25% held by the top ten. The sample holds a few counts of this clone. The sequencing here drew on CD4+ or CD8+ T cells sorted from blood, taken in a trial of the OX40 agonist ivuxolimab. This chain connects TRBV7-9 to TRBJ1-2, with D unresolved. This receptor was obtained from an adult with an advanced solid tumor such as melanoma, head and neck, liver or kidney cancer. The CDR3 bases are TGTGCCAGCAGCTTAGCGCAGGCGGGCTACTATGGCTACACCTTC. Protein: CASSLAQAGYYGYTF.